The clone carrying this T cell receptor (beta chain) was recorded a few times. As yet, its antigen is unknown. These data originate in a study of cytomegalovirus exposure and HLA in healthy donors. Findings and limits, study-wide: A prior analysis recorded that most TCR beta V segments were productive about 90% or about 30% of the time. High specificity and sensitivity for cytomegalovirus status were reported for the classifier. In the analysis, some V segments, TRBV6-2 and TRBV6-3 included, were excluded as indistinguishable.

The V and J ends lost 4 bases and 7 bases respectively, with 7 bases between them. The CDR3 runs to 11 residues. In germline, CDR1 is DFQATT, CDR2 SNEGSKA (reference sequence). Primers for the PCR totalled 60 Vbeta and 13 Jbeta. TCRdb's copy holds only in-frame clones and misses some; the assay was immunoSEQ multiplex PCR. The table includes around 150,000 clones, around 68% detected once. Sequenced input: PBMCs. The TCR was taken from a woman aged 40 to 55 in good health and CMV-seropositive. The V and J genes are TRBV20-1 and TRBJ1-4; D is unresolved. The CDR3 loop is CSATASEKLFF. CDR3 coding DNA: TGCAGTGCTACGGCTAGTGAAAAACTGTTTTTT.